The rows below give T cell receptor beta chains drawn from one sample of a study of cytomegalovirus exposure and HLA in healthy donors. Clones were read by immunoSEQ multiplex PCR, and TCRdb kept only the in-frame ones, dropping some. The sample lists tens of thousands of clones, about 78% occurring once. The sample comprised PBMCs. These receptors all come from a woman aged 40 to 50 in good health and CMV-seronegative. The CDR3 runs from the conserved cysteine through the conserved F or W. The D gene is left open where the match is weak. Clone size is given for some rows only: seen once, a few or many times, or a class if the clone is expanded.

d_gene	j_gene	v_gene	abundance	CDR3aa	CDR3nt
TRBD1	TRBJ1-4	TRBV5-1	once	CASSLYGTEVEKLFF	TGCGCCAGCAGCTTGTATGGGACAGAGGTTGAAAAACTGTTTTTT
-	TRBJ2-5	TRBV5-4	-	CASSLLSGSVQETQYF	TGTGCCAGCAGCTTGTTAAGTGGCAGCGTCCAAGAGACCCAGTACTTC
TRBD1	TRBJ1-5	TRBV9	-	CASSASGTGNQPQHF	TGTGCCAGCAGCGCTTCCGGGACAGGGAATCAGCCCCAGCATTTT
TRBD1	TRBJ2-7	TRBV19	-	CASSIRGQNEQYF	TGTGCCAGTAGTATACGGGGACAGAACGAGCAGTACTTC
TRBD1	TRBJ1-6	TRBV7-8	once	CASSLAGGTGGSPLHF	TGTGCCAGCAGCTTAGCGGGAGGGACAGGGGGATCACCCCTCCACTTT
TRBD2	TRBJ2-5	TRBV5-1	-	CASQREGLKETQYF	TGCGCCAGCCAGCGGGAGGGGTTGAAGGAGACCCAGTACTTC
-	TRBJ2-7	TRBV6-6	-	CASKESGHTNEEQYF	TGTGCCAGCAAAGAGTCTGGACACACGAACGAGGAGCAGTACTTC
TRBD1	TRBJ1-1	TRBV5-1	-	CASSLGQGDWNTEAFF	TGCGCCAGCAGCTTGGGACAGGGGGATTGGAACACTGAAGCTTTCTTT
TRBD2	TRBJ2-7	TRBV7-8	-	CASSPLASFYEQYF	TGTGCCAGCAGCCCACTAGCGAGCTTCTACGAGCAGTACTTC
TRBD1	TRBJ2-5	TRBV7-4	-	CASSLMAGTGGQEETQYF	TGTGCCAGCAGCTTGATGGCCGGGACAGGGGGCCAAGAGGAGACCCAGTACTTC
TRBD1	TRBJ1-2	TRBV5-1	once	CASSAGQGTSNYGYTF	TGCGCCAGCAGCGCAGGACAGGGGACATCTAACTATGGCTACACCTTC
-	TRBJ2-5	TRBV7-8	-	CASSLVGSRKETQYF	TGTGCCAGCAGCTTAGTGGGCAGCAGAAAAGAGACCCAGTACTTC
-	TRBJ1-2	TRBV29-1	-	CSSRGDDGYTF	TGCAGCAGTCGGGGGGATGATGGCTACACCTTC
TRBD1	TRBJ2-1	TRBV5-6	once	CASSRGQKFEQFF	TGTGCCAGCAGCAGGGGACAGAAGTTTGAGCAGTTCTTC
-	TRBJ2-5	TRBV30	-	CAWSGPSQTQYF	TGTGCCTGGAGTGGGCCGTCCCAGACCCAGTACTTC
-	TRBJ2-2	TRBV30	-	CAWRWGQNTGELFF	TGTGCCTGGAGGTGGGGACAGAACACCGGGGAGCTGTTTTTT
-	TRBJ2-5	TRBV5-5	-	CASSLDTSNGETQYF	TGTGCCAGCAGCTTAGACACTAGCAACGGGGAGACCCAGTACTTC
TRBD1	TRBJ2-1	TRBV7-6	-	CASSLETGTNEQFF	TGTGCCAGCAGCTTAGAGACAGGGACCAATGAGCAGTTCTTC
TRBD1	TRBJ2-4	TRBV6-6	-	CASSSGQVPANIQYF	TGTGCCAGCAGTTCGGGACAGGTACCAGCAAACATTCAGTACTTC
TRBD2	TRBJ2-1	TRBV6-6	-	CASSYGRLASTNEQFF	TGTGCCAGCAGTTACGGACGACTAGCCAGCACCAATGAGCAGTTCTTC